The 27 T cell receptor beta chains below were found in one sample sequenced in a study of graft-versus-host responses after intestinal transplantation. The data were produced by immunoSEQ multiplex PCR, yet TCRdb's version contains in-frame clones alone and is incomplete. Here the sample spans roughly 100,000 clones, roughly 92% being singletons. Which antigens these TCRs recognize remains unknown. Sample: unstimulated CD8+ T cells sorted from spleen or lymph node cells, taken before transplant. The receptors come from a human donor who was the organ donor for an intestinal transplant.

The chain carries TRBV7-9 and TRBJ2-7; no definite D call. The CDR3 covers 11 residues. The V end was cut by 5 bases, the J end by 3 bases, with 5 bases between. In germline, CDR1 is SEHNR, CDR2 FQNEAQ (reference sequence). The CDR3 coding sequence is TGTGCCAGCAGCCCCCGCTACGAGCAGTACTTC. This sequence encodes CASSPRYEQYF.

Only one count was recorded for this clone. The V call is TRBV5-4, the J call TRBJ1-2, with D possibly matching TRBD1 (6 bases). Germline CDR1 and CDR2: SGHNT and YYREEE (reference sequence). Trimming removed 4 bases at V and 7 bases at J, with 14 bases between. This CDR3 comprises 13 residues. In DNA, the CDR3 is TGTGCCAGCAGCGGGTCAGGGGCGGGTGGCTACACCTTC. Translating it yields CASSGSGAGGYTF.

This chain connects TRBV9 to TRBJ1-1; a possible D gene is TRBD1 (5 bases). Germline V lookup: CDR1 SGDLS, CDR2 YYNGEE. The CDR3 loop spans 12 amino acids. The germline V and J ends were trimmed by 8 bases and 6 bases, with 14 bases remaining between them. CDR3 in amino acids: CASESGVAEAFF. The CDR3 DNA reads TGTGCCAGTGAATCGGGGGTAGCTGAAGCTTTCTTT. The complete variable domain, with remaining parts taken from reference TRBV9 and TRBJ1-1, reads DSGVTQTPKHLITATGQRVTLRCSPRSGDLSVYWYQQSLDQGLQFLIQYYNGEERAKGNILERFSAQQFPDLHSELNLSSLELGDSALYFCASESGVAEAFFGQGTRLTVV.

Concerning this clone itself: At the DNA level, this CDR3 is encoded by other sequences in the same sample as well. This chain links TRBV9 with TRBJ1-1; 10 bases match TRBD1. Germline V lookup: CDR1 SGDLS, CDR2 YYNGEE. Trimming removed 3 bases from V and 11 bases from J; junction bases left unmatched: 13. The CDR3 has 15 amino acids. The CDR3 sequence is CASSAGDRGEYEAFF. The CDR3 region has the DNA TGTGCCAGCAGCGCAGGGGACAGGGGTGAATATGAGGCTTTCTTT.

The V gene is TRBV6-5, the J gene TRBJ2-7; 7 bases line up with TRBD1. The V gene end was trimmed by 1 base and the J gene end by 5 bases; junction bases not matched to a gene: 5. The CDR3 length is 14 residues. CDR1 is MNHEY and CDR2 is SVGAGI in the germline V gene. CDR3 nucleotide sequence: TGTGCCAGCAGTTACTATAAGGGGGCTAACGAGCAGTACTTC. As protein: CASSYYKGANEQYF.

The genes are TRBV5-6 and TRBJ2-1; D not certain. Germline CDR1 is SGHDT and CDR2 is YYEEEE. This CDR3 has 14 residues. The ends were cut back, 2 bases at V and 5 bases at J, with 11 bases in the middle. As DNA, the CDR3 is TGTGCCAGCAGCTTTTCAGGTCCGGACAATGAGCAGTTCTTC. Translating gives CASSFSGPDNEQFF.

The chain is built from TRBV21-1 and TRBJ1-4. TRBV21-1 is a pseudogene. The CDR3 has 13 residues. CDR3 protein: CASGGKDCEKLFF. CDR3 coding DNA: TGTGCCAGCGGGGGGAAAGATTGTGAAAAACTGTTTTTT.

The chain is built from TRBV7-9 and TRBJ2-3; 9 positions agree with TRBD2. V shed 0 bases and J 6 bases; nucleotides not matched to a gene: 7. This CDR3 is built from 16 residues. The V gene's germline CDR1 is SEHNR and CDR2 FQNEAQ (reference sequence). The CDR3 region has the DNA TGTGCCAGCAGCTTAGCGAGTAGCGGGAGCATTGATACGCAGTATTTT. The encoded protein is CASSLASSGSIDTQYF.

The chain is built from TRBV28 and TRBJ1-1; D might be TRBD1 (6 bases). Trimming left V 6 bases short and J 0 bases short, with 11 bases between. The CDR3 covers 14 residues. Germline CDR1 MDHEN, CDR2 SYDVKM. For the CDR3, the DNA is TGTGCCAGCAGCCCAGGGGCCTTGAACACTGAAGCTTTCTTT. This codes for CASSPGALNTEAFF.

This clone occurred a few times. The rearrangement uses TRBV5-6 and TRBJ1-5; possibly TRBD1 for D (5 bases). The CDR3 loop spans 13 amino acids. Trimming took off 4 bases at V and 9 bases at J, with 14 bases between the two ends. The germline CDR1 and CDR2 sequences are SGHDT and YYEEEE. The CDR3: CASSIGQSLPQHF. The CDR3 DNA follows: TGTGCCAGCAGCATAGGACAATCCTTGCCCCAGCATTTT.

The chain links TRBV2 to TRBJ1-3; 9 bases match TRBD1. Germline CDR1 SNHLY, CDR2 FYNNEI. V lost 8 bases, J lost 4 bases, and 6 bases stayed unmatched. This CDR3 has 14 amino acids. The CDR3 is CASGWTGAGNTIYF. The CDR3 DNA is TGTGCCAGCGGTTGGACAGGGGCAGGAAACACCATATATTTT.

Comments on this clone: Germline and junction disagree at one end, which may indicate a read error. The chain joins TRBV27 to TRBJ2-3; the D gene is possibly TRBD2 (5 bases). The CDR3 spans 14 residues. The germline V gene encodes CDR1 MNHEY and CDR2 SMNVEV (reference sequence). This CDR3 is CASSLTNPTYTQYF. CDR3 bases: TGTGCCAGCAGTCTGACTAACCCCACATATACGCAGTATTTT.

CDR3 in amino acids: CASSVGGDLRRGEQYF. The CDR3 DNA is TGTGCCAGCAGCGTAGGCGGGGACCTCCGGCGCGGCGAGCAGTACTTC. The chain is built from TRBV9 and TRBJ2-7, with D perhaps TRBD2 (6 bases). The V end was cut by 0 bases, the J end by 6 bases, with 19 bases between. Germline lookup yields CDR1 SGDLS and CDR2 YYNGEE. CDR3 length: 16 amino acids.

Points on this clone: Sequence at one end of the junction differs from germline and may be a read error. The chain links TRBV6-1 to TRBJ2-3; 9 positions agree with TRBD1. Germline CDR1 and CDR2: MNHNS and SASEGT. This CDR3 is built from 17 residues. CDR3 bases: TGTGCCAGCAGTGAGGGGACAGGGCTTCGCAGCACATATACGCAGTATTTT. Its translation is CASSEGTGLRSTYTQYF.

The V and J genes are TRBV7-3 and TRBJ2-3; 12 nucleotides align to TRBD2. The V and J ends lost 1 base and 2 bases, in that order; junction bases with no gene match: 4. The CDR3 extends over 17 amino acids. CDR1 is SGHTA, CDR2 FQGTGA, per germline. The CDR3 loop is CASSLRGTSGFTDTQYF. For the CDR3, the DNA is TGTGCCAGCAGCTTAAGAGGGACTAGCGGGTTCACAGATACGCAGTATTTT.

The V call is TRBV5-4, the J call TRBJ2-1; 7 bases map to TRBD2. CDR3 length: 15 residues. Germline V gene sequence: CDR1 SGHNT, CDR2 YYREEE (reference sequence). Trimming cost V 4 bases and J 6 bases; bases outside gene matches: 10. The CDR3 spells CASSDTSGGSNEQFF. CDR3 bases: TGTGCCAGCAGCGATACCTCGGGCGGGAGCAATGAGCAGTTCTTC.

On this clone itself: Within the sample, other DNA sequences also encode this same CDR3. The chain links TRBV9 to TRBJ2-3; D may be TRBD2 (6 bases). This CDR3 spans 14 amino acids. Germline V lookup: CDR1 SGDLS, CDR2 YYNGEE. With 3 bases removed from V and 4 bases from J, the gap between germline ends came to 12 bases. DNA of the CDR3: TGTGCCAGCAGCGGAGGCGGGGTAGCAGATACGCAGTATTTT. This encodes CASSGGGVADTQYF. The full variable domain, its missing parts supplied by reference TRBV9 and TRBJ2-3, is DSGVTQTPKHLITATGQRVTLRCSPRSGDLSVYWYQQSLDQGLQFLIQYYNGEERAKGNILERFSAQQFPDLHSELNLSSLELGDSALYFCASSGGGVADTQYFGPGTRLTVL.

In its sample, this clone was seen once. V is TRBV10-3 and J is TRBJ2-5; no clear D. V lost 8 bases and J lost 6, with 10 bases in between. The CDR3 totals 11 residues. CDR1 is ENHRY, CDR2 SYGVKD, per germline. The CDR3 protein is CAIPPAKTQYF. In nucleotides, the CDR3 is TGTGCCATCCCTCCAGCGAAGACCCAGTACTTC.

CDR3 sequence: CASSLAWWQGQETQYF. CDR3 nucleotides: TGCGCCAGCAGCTTGGCGTGGTGGCAGGGCCAAGAGACCCAGTACTTC. This rearrangement joins TRBV5-1 to TRBJ2-5; D perhaps matches TRBD1 (5 bases). The V end lost 0 bases, the J end lost 1 base, and 13 bases lay between the germline ends. The CDR3 covers 16 residues. Germline V lookup: CDR1 SGHRS, CDR2 YFSETQ.

This chain connects TRBV5-1 to TRBJ2-7; 8 bases fit TRBD1. V shed 4 bases, J shed 2 bases, and the junction held 5 bases outside the gene matches. Germline loops: CDR1 SGHRS, CDR2 YFSETQ. The CDR3 runs to 14 residues. DNA for the CDR3: TGCGCCAGCAGCAAGGGACAGGATGCCTACGAGCAGTACTTC. Its protein product is CASSKGQDAYEQYF.

The V and J genes are TRBV6-1 and TRBJ2-7; 9 nucleotides align to TRBD2. The CDR3 totals 17 residues. Germline-derived CDR1 and CDR2 are MNHNS and SASEGT. V lost 2 bases and J lost 6; bases outside the gene matches: 14. CDR3 sequence: CASSEKAGGIFAVEQYF. The CDR3 bases are TGTGCCAGCAGTGAAAAAGCGGGGGGTATCTTTGCCGTCGAGCAGTACTTC.

The V gene is TRBV18, the J gene TRBJ1-2, with TRBD1 as a possible D gene (6 bases). Germline CDR1 KGHSH, CDR2 LQKENI. Trimming cost V 2 bases and J 7 bases, with 17 bases left between them. CDR3 length: 15 amino acids. The DNA for the CDR3 is TGTGCCAGCTCACCAGAACGGGGGGCTCGTCCTGGCTACACCTTC. Its translation: CASSPERGARPGYTF.

The chain couples TRBV11-2 to TRBJ2-5, with 7 bases matching TRBD1. The assigned J gene may be wrong: the sequence end matches TRBJ2-7 better. The CDR3 length is 15 residues. Germline lookup yields CDR1 SGHAT and CDR2 FQNNGV. The CDR3, as DNA: TGTGCCAGCAGCAGGACAGGAGTGCTTTCCTACGAGCAGTACTTC. Its protein is CASSRTGVLSYEQYF.

This sequence joins TRBV29-1 and TRBJ1-1; TRBD1 is a possible D gene (5 bases). CDR1 and CDR2 (germline): SQVTM, ANQGSEA. The CDR3 spans 14 residues. Here the CDR3 reads CSSLGGTVNTEAFF. The CDR3 nucleotides are TGCAGTAGCCTGGGGGGGACGGTGAACACTGAAGCTTTCTTT.

The chain has TRBV11-3 and TRBJ1-2; TRBD1 matches 7 bases. V lost 1 base to trimming and J lost 4 bases; unmatched junction nucleotides: 6. In germline, CDR1 is SGHNT, CDR2 YENEEA. The CDR3 is made up of 15 amino acids. The CDR3 DNA reads TGTGCCAGCAGCTTAGGGCCAGGGGGAACCTATGGCTACACCTTC. Protein product: CASSLGPGGTYGYTF.

This clone turned up a few times. The chain carries TRBV25-1 and TRBJ2-7, with 8 positions matching TRBD1. CDR3 length equals 13 residues. Germline V gene sequence: CDR1 MGHDK, CDR2 SYGVNS. V lost 7 bases to trimming and J lost 3 bases; unmatched junction nucleotides: 5. CDR3 residues: CASTGTGSYEQYF. The CDR3 DNA sequence: TGTGCCAGCACTGGGACAGGCAGCTACGAGCAGTACTTC.

The chain carries TRBV6-1 and TRBJ1-5; D uncertain. Trimming left V 5 bases short and J 4 bases short, with 15 bases between. There are 15 residues in the CDR3. The V gene's germline CDR1 is MNHNS and CDR2 SASEGT. The CDR3 region is CASSRAGRVNQPQHF. The CDR3 DNA is TGTGCCAGCAGTCGGGCGGGCAGAGTTAATCAGCCCCAGCATTTT.